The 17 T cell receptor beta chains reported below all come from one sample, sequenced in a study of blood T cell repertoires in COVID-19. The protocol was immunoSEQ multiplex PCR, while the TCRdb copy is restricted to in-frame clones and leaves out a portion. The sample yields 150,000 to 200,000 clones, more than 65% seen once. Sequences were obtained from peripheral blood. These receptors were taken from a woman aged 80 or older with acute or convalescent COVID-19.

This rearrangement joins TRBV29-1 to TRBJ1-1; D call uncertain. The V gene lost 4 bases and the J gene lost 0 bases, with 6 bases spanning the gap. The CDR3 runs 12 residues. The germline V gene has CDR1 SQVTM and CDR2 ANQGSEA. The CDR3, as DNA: TGCAGCGTTGTGCCAGTGAACACTGAAGCTTTCTTT. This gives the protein CSVVPVNTEAFF.

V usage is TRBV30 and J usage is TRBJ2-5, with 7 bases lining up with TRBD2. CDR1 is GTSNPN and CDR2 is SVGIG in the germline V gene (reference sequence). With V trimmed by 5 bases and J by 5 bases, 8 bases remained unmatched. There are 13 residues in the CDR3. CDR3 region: CAWGTNARETQYF. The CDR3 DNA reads TGTGCCTGGGGGACTAACGCCCGTGAGACCCAGTACTTC.

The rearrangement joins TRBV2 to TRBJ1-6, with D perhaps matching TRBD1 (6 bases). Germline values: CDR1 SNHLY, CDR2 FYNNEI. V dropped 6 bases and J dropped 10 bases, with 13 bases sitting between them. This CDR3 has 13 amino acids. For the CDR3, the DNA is TGTGCCAGCAGCACAGGGCCTTGGTCACCCCTCCACTTT. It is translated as CASSTGPWSPLHF.

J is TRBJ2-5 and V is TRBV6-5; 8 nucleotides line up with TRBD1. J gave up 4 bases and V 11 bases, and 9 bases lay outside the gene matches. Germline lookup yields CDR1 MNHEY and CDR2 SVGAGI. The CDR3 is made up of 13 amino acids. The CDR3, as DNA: TGTGCCGGGGAGTCAGGGGGCGGAGAGACCCAGTACTTC. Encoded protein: CAGESGGGETQYF.

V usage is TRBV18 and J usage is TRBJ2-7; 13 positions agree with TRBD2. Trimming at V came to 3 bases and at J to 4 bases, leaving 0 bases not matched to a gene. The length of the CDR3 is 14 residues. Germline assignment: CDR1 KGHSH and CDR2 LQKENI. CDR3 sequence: CASSPGLAGYEQYF. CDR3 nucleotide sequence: TGTGCCAGCTCACCGGGACTAGCGGGGTACGAGCAGTACTTC.

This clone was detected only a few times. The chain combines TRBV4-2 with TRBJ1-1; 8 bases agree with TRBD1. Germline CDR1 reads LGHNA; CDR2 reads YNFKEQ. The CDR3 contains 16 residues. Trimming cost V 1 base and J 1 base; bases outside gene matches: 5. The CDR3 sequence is CASSQVFQGANTEAFF. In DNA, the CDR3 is TGTGCCAGCAGCCAAGTTTTTCAGGGGGCGAACACTGAAGCTTTCTTT.

For the CDR3, the DNA is TGTGCCATCAGTGAGTCCTTAGAGAATGAGCAGTTCTTC. Residues: CAISESLENEQFF. The V and J genes are TRBV10-3 and TRBJ2-1; no definite D call. This CDR3 comprises 13 residues. Germline V gene sequence: CDR1 ENHRY, CDR2 SYGVKD. V lost 0 bases and J 7 bases, leaving 7 bases between the germline ends.

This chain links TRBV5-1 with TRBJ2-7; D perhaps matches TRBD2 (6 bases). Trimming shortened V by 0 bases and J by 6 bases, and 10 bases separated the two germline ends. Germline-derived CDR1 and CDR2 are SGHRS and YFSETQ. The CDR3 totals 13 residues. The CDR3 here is CASSLAGRSEQYF. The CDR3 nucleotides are TGCGCCAGCAGCTTGGCTGGGAGGAGCGAGCAGTACTTC.

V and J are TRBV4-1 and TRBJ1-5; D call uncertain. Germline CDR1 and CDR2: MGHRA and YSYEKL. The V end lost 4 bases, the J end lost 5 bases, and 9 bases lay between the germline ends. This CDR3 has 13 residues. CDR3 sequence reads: CASSLRTDQPQHF. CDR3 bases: TGCGCCAGCAGCCTCCGTACGGATCAGCCCCAGCATTTT.

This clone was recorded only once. The CDR3: CASSTGGWETQYF. DNA for the CDR3: TGTGCCAGCAGTACAGGGGGCTGGGAGACCCAGTACTTC. V usage is TRBV2 and J usage is TRBJ2-5; 9 bases agree with TRBD1. Germline V lookup: CDR1 SNHLY, CDR2 FYNNEI. The V gene end was trimmed by 5 bases and the J gene end by 5 bases; junction bases not matched to a gene: 3. CDR3 size: 13 residues. Looking up the rest from reference TRBV2 and TRBJ2-5 gives the full variable domain: EPEVTQTPSHQVTQMGQEVILRCVPISNHLYFYWYRQILGQKVEFLVSFYNNEISEKSEIFDDQFSVERPDGSNFTLKIRSTKLEDSAMYFCASSTGGWETQYFGPGTRLLVL.

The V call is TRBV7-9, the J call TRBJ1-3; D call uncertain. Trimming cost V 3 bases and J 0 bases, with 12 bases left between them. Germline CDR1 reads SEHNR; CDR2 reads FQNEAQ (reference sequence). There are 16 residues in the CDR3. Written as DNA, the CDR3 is TGTGCCAGCAGCTTCGGACGGGGAAACTCTGGAAACACCATATATTTT. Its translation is CASSFGRGNSGNTIYF.

The CDR3 reads CASRATGNTEAFF. As DNA, the CDR3 is TGTGCCAGCAGGGCAACAGGGAACACTGAAGCTTTCTTT. The J gene is TRBJ1-1, the V gene TRBV7-2; D might be TRBD1 (5 bases). The CDR3 is made up of 13 amino acids. The V end lost 6 bases, the J end lost 1 base, and 9 bases lay between the germline ends. Per the germline V gene, CDR1 is SGHTA and CDR2 is FQGNSA.

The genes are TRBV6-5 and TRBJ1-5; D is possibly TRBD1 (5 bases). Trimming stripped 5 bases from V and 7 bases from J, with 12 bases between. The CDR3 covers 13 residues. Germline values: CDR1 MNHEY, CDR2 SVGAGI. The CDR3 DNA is TGTGCCAGCAGTACGCAGGGTTTACAGCCCCAGCATTTT. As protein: CASSTQGLQPQHF.

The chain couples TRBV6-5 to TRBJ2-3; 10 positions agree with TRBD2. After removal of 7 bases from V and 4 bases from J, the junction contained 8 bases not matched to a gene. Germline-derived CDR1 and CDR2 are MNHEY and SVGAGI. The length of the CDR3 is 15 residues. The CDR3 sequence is CASIKRGGGADTQYF. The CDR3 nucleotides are TGTGCCAGCATCAAGCGGGGGGGTGGTGCAGATACGCAGTATTTT.

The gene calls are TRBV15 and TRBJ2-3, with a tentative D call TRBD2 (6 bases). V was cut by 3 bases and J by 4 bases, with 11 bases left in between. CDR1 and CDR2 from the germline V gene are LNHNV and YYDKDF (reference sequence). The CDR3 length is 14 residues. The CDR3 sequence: CATSRERAADTQYF. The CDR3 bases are TGTGCCACCAGCAGGGAGCGGGCCGCAGATACGCAGTATTTT.

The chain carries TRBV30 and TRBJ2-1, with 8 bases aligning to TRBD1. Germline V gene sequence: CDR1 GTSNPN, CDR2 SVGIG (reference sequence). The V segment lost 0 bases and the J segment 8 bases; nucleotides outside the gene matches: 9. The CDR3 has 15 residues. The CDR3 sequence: CAWSVGRGPADEQFF. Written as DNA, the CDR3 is TGTGCCTGGAGTGTCGGCAGGGGGCCTGCGGATGAGCAGTTCTTC.

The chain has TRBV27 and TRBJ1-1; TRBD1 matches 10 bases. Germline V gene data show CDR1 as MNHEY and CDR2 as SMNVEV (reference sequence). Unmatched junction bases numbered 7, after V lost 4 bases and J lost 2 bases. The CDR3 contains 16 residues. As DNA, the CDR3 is TGTGCCAGCAGTTCTCTCCGACAGGGGGCTAACACTGAAGCTTTCTTT. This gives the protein CASSSLRQGANTEAFF.